This record looks at one TCR beta chain sequence and its context. Antigen unknown. This specimen comes from a study of OX40 agonist ivuxolimab in advanced cancers. For the study at large: A male proportion of about 86% was recorded, with mean age 60 years and range roughly 20 to 90. Participants could have had prior anti-PD-1, anti-PD-L1 or anti-CTLA-4 therapy, and more than 35% had some. Study outcomes and limitations: Which antigen the expanded peripheral T cells recognized is unknown. Fewer expanded clones were found on average in CD4+ than in CD8+ T cells.

The V segment lost 1 base and the J segment 8 bases; nucleotides outside the gene matches: 7. Germline CDR1 and CDR2: SGHTA and FQGNSA. CDR3 length equals 14 residues. Sequencing used immunoSEQ multiplex PCR; TCRdb keeps in-frame clones, though not all of them. This repertoire shows about 81,000 clones, approximately 85% found once; its top ten account for 0.2% to 0.25%. The chain employs TRBV7-2 and TRBJ1-2, with 7 bases that match TRBD1. The source material was CD4+ or CD8+ T cells sorted from blood, sampled in a trial of the OX40 agonist ivuxolimab. This TCR derives from an adult with an advanced solid tumor such as melanoma, head and neck, liver or kidney cancer. The CDR3: CASSLVLQGTGYTF. The CDR3 DNA sequence: TGTGCCAGCAGCTTAGTACTACAGGGGACAGGCTACACCTTC.